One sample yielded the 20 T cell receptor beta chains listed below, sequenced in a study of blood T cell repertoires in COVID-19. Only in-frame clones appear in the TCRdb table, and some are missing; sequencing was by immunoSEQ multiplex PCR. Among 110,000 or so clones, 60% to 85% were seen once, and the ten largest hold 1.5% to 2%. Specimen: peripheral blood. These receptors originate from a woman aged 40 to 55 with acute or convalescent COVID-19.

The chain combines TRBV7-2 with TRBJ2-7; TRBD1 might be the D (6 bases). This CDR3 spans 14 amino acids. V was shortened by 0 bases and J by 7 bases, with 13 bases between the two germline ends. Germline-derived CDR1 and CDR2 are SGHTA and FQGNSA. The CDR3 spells CASSLASTTGEQYF. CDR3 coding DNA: TGTGCCAGCAGCTTAGCCAGTACCACAGGGGAGCAGTACTTC.

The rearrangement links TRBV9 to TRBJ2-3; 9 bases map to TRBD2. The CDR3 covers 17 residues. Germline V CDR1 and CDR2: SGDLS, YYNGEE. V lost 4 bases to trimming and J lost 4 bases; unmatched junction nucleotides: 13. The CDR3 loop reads CASSRGGGGPRPDTQYF. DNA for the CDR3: TGTGCCAGCAGCCGCGGGGGGGGTGGCCCCCGGCCAGATACGCAGTATTTT.

The CDR3, as DNA: TGTGCCAGCAGCAGCCGGGACAGCGAGACCCAGTACTTC. It codes for CASSSRDSETQYF. This sequence joins TRBV9 and TRBJ2-5, with 7 bases identical to TRBD1. The CDR3 is 13 residues long. With 4 bases clipped from V and 5 bases from J, the junction kept 5 bases outside the gene matches. Germline V gene lookup returns CDR1 SGDLS and CDR2 YYNGEE.

CDR3 coding DNA: TGTGCCAGCAGCGGCACTAGCGGGGGGTTTAAAGATACGCAGTATTTT. Its protein product is CASSGTSGGFKDTQYF. The rearrangement joins TRBV11-1 to TRBJ2-3, with 12 bases fitting TRBD2. Germline V gene lookup returns CDR1 SGHAT and CDR2 FQDESV (reference sequence). The CDR3 is 16 residues long. Unmatched junction bases numbered 8, after V lost 5 bases and J lost 5 bases.

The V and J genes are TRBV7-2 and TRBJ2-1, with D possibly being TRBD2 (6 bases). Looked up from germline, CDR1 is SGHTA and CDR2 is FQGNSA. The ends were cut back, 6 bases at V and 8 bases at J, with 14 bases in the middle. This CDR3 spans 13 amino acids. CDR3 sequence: CASRTVAAYEQFF. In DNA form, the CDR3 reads TGTGCCAGCAGGACTGTAGCGGCATATGAGCAGTTCTTC.

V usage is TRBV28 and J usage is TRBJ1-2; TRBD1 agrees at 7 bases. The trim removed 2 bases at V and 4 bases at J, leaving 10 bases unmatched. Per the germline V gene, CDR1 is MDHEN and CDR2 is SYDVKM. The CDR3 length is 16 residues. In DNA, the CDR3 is TGTGCCAGCAGTTTACTCTCGGACAGGAACCTCTATGGCTACACCTTC. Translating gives CASSLLSDRNLYGYTF.

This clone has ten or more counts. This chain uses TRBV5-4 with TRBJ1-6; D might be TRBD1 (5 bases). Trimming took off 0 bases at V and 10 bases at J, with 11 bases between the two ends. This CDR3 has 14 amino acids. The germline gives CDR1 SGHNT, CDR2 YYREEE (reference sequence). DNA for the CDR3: TGTGCCAGCAGCTTGGTCCCGACAGCCTCACCCCTCCACTTT. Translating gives CASSLVPTASPLHF.

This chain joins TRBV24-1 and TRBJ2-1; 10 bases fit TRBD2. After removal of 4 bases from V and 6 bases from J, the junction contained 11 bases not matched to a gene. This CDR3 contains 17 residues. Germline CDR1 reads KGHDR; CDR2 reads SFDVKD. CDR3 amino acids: CATSEKRGGLGINEQFF. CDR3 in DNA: TGTGCCACCAGTGAAAAGCGGGGGGGCCTGGGAATCAATGAGCAGTTCTTC.

CDR3 DNA: TGTGCCAGCTCGGGGGGCGGGGGTGAGCAGTTCTTC. It encodes CASSGGGGEQFF. This chain links TRBV2 with TRBJ2-1; D perhaps matches TRBD2 (7 bases). Germline V gene data show CDR1 as SNHLY and CDR2 as FYNNEI. The CDR3 extends over 12 amino acids. The ends were cut back, 8 bases at V and 9 bases at J, with 14 bases in the middle.

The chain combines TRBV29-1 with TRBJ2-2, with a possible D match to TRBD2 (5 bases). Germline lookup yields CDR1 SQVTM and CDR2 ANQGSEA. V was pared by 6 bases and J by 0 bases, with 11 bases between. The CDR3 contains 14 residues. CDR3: CSVGGGTNTGELFF. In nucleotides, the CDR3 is TGCAGCGTCGGAGGAGGAACGAACACCGGGGAGCTGTTTTTT.

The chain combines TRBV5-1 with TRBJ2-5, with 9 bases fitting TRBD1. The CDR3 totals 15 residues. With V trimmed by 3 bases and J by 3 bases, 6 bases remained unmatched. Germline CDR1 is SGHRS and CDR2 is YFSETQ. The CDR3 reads CASSYGQGREETQYF. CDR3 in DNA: TGCGCCAGCAGCTACGGACAGGGGCGGGAAGAGACCCAGTACTTC.

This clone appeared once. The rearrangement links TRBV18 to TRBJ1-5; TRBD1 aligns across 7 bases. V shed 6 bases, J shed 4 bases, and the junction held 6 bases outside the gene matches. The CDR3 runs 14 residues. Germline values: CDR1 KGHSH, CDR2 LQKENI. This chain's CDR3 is CASSSTGWNQPQHF. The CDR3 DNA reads TGTGCCAGCTCCTCGACAGGGTGGAATCAGCCCCAGCATTTT.

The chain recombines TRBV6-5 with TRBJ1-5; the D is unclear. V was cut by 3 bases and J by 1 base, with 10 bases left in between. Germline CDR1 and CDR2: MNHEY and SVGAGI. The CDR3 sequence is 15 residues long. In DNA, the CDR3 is TGTGCCAGCAGTTATTCCGTACAGAGCAATCAGCCCCAGCATTTT. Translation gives CASSYSVQSNQPQHF.

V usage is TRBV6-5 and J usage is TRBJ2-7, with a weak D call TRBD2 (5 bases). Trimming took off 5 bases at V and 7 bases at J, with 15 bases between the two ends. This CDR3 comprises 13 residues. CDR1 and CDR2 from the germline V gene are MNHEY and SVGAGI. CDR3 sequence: CASSPPGSREQYF. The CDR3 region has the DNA TGTGCCAGCAGTCCTCCGGGGTCCCGGGAGCAGTACTTC.

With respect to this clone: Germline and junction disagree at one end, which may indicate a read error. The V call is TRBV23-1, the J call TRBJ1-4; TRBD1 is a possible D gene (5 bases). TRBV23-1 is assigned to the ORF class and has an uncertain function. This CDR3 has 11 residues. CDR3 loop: CASSCWGVRLF. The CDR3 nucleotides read TGCGCCAGCAGCTGTTGGGGGGTCAGACTTTTT.

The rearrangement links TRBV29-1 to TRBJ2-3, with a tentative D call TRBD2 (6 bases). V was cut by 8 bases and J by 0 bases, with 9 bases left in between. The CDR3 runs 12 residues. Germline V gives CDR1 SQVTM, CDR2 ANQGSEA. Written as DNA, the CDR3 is TGCAGCCCGGGACTTAGCACAGATACGCAGTATTTT. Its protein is CSPGLSTDTQYF.

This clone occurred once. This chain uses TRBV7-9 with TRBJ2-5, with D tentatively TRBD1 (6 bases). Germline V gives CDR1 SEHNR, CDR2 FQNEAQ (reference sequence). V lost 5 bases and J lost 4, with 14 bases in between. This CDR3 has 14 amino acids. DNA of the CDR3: TGTGCCAGCAGCCCTCTGGGGGCCCGAGAGACCCAGTACTTC. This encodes CASSPLGARETQYF.

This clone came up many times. CDR3 sequence (DNA): TGTGCCAGTAGATCCGGACTTTCCAATGAGCAGTTCTTC. Its translation is CASRSGLSNEQFF. This sequence joins TRBV19 and TRBJ2-1; D might be TRBD2 (5 bases). From germline, CDR1 is LNHDA and CDR2 SQIVND (reference sequence). V lost 6 bases to trimming and J lost 6 bases, with 12 bases between them. The CDR3 covers 13 residues.

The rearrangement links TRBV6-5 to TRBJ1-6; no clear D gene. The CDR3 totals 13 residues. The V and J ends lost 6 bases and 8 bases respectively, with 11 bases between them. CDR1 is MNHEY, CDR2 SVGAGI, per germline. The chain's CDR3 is CASSRLVDSPLHF. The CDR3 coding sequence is TGTGCCAGCAGCCGATTAGTCGATTCACCCCTCCACTTT.

The CDR3 protein is CASSYRGSGANVLTF. CDR3 in DNA: TGTGCCAGCAGCTACAGGGGTTCTGGGGCCAACGTCCTGACTTTC. This sequence joins TRBV7-3 and TRBJ2-6; 7 bases match TRBD1. CDR1 SGHTA and CDR2 FQGTGA come from the germline V gene. The CDR3 is 15 amino acids. The V segment lost 4 bases and the J segment 1 base; nucleotides outside the gene matches: 1.